This T cell receptor beta chain appears in the sequencing data of a study of T cells in Graves' hyperthyroidism and ophthalmopathy. The wider study: Once the initial diagnosis was made, peripheral blood was obtained before any treatment.

Many counts were recorded for this clonotype. Regions amplified from RNA transcripts were the TCR beta CDR3 regions. The HTBI primer set drove a first-round RT-PCR of the TCR CDR3. TCRdb ran MiXCR on the multiplex PCR reads and lists one entry per CDR3 protein. This sample carries 750,000 to 900,000 distinct CDR3 sequences, 38% of them seen once, and the ten largest clones take approximately 8.7%. Trimming at V came to 2 bases and at J to 2 bases, leaving 3 bases not matched to a gene. Germline V gene sequence: CDR1 DFQATT, CDR2 SNEGSKA (reference sequence). The CDR3 totals 13 residues. This chain links TRBV20-1 with TRBJ2-7, with TRBD2 matching over 7 bases. The specimen sequenced was blood. The TCR was taken from a man younger than 35 with Graves' hyperthyroidism. CDR3 sequence (DNA): TGCAGTGCTAGATCCGGGAGGACCTACGAGCAGTACTTC. This encodes CSARSGRTYEQYF.